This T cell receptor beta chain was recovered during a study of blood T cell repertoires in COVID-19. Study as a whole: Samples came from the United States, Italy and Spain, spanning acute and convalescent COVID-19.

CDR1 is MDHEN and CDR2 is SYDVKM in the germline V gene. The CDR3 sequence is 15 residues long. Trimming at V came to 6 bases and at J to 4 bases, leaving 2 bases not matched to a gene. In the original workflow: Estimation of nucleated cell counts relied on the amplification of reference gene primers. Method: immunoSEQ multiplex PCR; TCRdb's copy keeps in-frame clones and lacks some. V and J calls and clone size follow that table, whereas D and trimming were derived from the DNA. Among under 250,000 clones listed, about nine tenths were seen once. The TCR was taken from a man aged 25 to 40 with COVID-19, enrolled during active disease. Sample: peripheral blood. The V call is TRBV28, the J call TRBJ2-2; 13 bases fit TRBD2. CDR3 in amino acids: CASRGTSGTTGELFF. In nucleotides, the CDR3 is TGTGCCAGCAGGGGGACTAGCGGGACCACCGGGGAGCTGTTTTTT.